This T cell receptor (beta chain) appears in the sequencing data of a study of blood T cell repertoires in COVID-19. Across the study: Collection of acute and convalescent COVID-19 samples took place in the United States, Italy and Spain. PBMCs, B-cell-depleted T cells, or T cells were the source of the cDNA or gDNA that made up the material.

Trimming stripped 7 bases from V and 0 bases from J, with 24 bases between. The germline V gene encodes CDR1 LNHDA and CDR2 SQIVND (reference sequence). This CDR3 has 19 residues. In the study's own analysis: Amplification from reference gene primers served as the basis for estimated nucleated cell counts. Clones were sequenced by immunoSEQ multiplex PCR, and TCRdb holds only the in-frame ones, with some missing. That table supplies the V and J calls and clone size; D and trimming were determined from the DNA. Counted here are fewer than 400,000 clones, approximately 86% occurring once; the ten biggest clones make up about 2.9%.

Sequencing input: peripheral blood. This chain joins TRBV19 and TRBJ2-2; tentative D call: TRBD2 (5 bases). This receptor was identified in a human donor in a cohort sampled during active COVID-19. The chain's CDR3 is CASKSQSRTSLANTGELFF. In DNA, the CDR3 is TGTGCCAGTAAAAGTCAGTCCCGGACTTCCCTCGCGAACACCGGGGAGCTGTTTTTT.